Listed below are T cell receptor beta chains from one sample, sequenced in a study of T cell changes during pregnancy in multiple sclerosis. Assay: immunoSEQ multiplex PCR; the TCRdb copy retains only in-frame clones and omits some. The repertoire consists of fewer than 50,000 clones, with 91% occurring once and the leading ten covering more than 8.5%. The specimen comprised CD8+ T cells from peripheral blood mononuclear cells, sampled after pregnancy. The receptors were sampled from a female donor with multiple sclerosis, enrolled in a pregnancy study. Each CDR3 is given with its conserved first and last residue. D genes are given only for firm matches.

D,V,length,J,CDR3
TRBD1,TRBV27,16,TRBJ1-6,CASSLGTGERRSPLHF
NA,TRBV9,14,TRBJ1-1,CASSVGGEDTEAFF
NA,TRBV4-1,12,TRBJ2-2,CASSRPPGELFF
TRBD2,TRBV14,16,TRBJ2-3,CASSQGSGGPADTQYF
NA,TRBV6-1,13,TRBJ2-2,CASKGAGTGELFF
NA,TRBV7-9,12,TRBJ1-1,CASRDSGTEAFF
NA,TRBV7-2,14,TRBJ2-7,CASSLGQRAYEQYF
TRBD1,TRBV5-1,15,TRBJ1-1,CASSLVQGAVTEAFF
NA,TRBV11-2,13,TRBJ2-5,CASSLGREETQYF
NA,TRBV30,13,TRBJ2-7,CAWNQVLSYEQYF
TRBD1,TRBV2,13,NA,CASTSRDSYEQYF
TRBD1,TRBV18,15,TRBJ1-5,CASSPRTGGNQPQHF
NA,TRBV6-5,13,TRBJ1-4,CASSYTTGEKLFF
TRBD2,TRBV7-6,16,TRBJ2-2,CASSFSGGDNTGELFF
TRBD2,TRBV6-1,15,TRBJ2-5,CASSDLAGSSETQYF
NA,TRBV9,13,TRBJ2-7,CASSAGDSREQYF
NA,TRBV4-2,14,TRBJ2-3,CASSQALLADTQYF
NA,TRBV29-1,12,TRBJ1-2,CSVERDIYGYTF
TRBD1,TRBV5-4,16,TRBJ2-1,CASSLVAGGSYNEQFF
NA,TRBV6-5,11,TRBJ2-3,CASSRGDTQYF
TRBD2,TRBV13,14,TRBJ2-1,CASSETGGHYEQFF
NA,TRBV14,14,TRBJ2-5,CASSQDLALETQYF
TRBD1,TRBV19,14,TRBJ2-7,CASSSGQGPYEQYF
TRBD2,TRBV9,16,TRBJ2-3,CASSPGTSGGASIRYF
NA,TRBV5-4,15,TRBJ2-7,CASTGIGPPQGEQYF
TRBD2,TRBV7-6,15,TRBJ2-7,CASSNEAGGGNEQYF
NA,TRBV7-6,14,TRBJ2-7,CASSLGSGPYEQYF
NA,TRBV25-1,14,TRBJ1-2,CASSDRSALYGYTF
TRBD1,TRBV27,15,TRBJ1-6,CASRAADRENSPLHF
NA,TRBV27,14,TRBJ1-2,CASSFIDSNYGYTF
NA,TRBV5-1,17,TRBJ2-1,CASSYGERGSFLDEQFF
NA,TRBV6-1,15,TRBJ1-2,CASSEMAGTNYGYTF
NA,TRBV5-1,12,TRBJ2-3,CASSLISDTQYF
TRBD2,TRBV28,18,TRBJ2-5,CASSLLGASGGFQETQYF
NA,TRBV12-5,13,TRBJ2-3,CASGPGHTDTQYF
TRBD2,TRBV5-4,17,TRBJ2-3,CASSSSGGPAAGDTQYF
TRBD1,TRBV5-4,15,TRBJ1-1,CASSDRQGAYTEAFF
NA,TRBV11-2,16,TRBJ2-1,CASSGLLWGQVNEQFF
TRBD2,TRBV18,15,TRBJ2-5,CASSQLLAGEETQYF
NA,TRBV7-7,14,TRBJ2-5,CASSLLTSQETQYF
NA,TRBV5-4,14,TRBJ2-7,CASNEDSVTAEQYF
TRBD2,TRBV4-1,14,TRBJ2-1,CASSRWEGDHEQFF
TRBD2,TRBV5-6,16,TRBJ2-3,CASSGLAGGRTDTQYF